A single sample gave rise to the 21 T cell receptor beta chains below, sequenced in a study of STAT5B mutations in CD4+ large granular lymphocyte leukemia. Profiled with immunoSEQ multiplex PCR; TCRdb holds only in-frame clones, not every one. The sample has over 35,000 clones; roughly four fifths are singletons. The specimen was CD4+ T cells from blood buffy coats. The receptors were sampled from a human donor in good health.

This chain connects TRBV27 to TRBJ2-7; 8 nucleotides match TRBD1. V dropped 8 bases and J dropped 2; count of bases not matched to a gene: 2. CDR3 size: 12 residues. Looked up from germline, CDR1 is MNHEY and CDR2 is SMNVEV (reference sequence). CDR3 nucleotide sequence: TGTGCCAGCGGACAGGGACCCTACGAGCAGTACTTC. Protein: CASGQGPYEQYF.

The chain has TRBV14 and TRBJ1-2; D is ambiguous. Trimming cost V 0 bases and J 4 bases, with 15 bases left between them. Germline V CDR1 and CDR2: SGHDN, FVKESK. The CDR3 runs 16 residues. The DNA for the CDR3 is TGTGCCAGCAGCCAAGATTTAGCGGGTAGGATCTATGGCTACACCTTC. Its protein is CASSQDLAGRIYGYTF.

The rearrangement links TRBV6-5 to TRBJ2-5; unclear D gene. The CDR3 runs 14 residues. Germline values: CDR1 MNHEY, CDR2 SVGAGI. V was pared by 5 bases and J by 13 bases, with 23 bases between. CDR3 DNA: TGTGCCAGCAGTAGAACTGTCGGAAGCCCAATCGGGTACTTC. This gives the protein CASSRTVGSPIGYF.

In its sample, this clone was seen a few times. This chain links TRBV30 with TRBJ1-5; no clear D. Trimming left V 5 bases short and J 1 base short, with 9 bases between. The V gene's germline CDR1 is GTSNPN and CDR2 SVGIG (reference sequence). The CDR3 contains 13 residues. CDR3 region: CAWGGISNQPQHF. CDR3 DNA sequence: TGTGCCTGGGGAGGGATAAGCAATCAGCCCCAGCATTTT. Drawing the rest from reference TRBV30 and TRBJ1-5, the complete variable domain is SQTIHQWPATLVQPVGSPLSLECTVEGTSNPNLYWYRQAAGRGLQLLFYSVGIGQISSEVPQNLSASRPQDRQFILSSKKLLLSDSGFYLCAWGGISNQPQHFGDGTRLSIL.

The chain carries TRBV7-2 and TRBJ2-1, with 12 bases identical to TRBD2. The germline gives CDR1 SGHTA, CDR2 FQGNSA. The J segment lost 15 bases and the V segment lost 2 bases, leaving 14 bases of the junction unmatched. This CDR3 is 16 amino acids long. In DNA, the CDR3 is TGTGCCAGCAGCTTATTAAATCTAGCGGGAGGGCCTAGTCCGTTCTTC. Translated, it gives CASSLLNLAGGPSPFF.

The J gene is TRBJ2-3, the V gene TRBV7-2; no reliable D call. Germline lookup yields CDR1 SGHTA and CDR2 FQGNSA. V was trimmed by 8 bases and J by 1 base, leaving 4 bases between them. This CDR3 spans 11 amino acids. The CDR3 DNA is TGTGCCAGCCGCCGCACAGATACGCAGTATTTT. Its translation: CASRRTDTQYF.

The chain recombines TRBV5-6 with TRBJ2-7; no clear D gene. Per germline, CDR1 SGHDT and CDR2 YYEEEE. The CDR3 loop spans 15 amino acids. V dropped 2 bases and J dropped 2 bases, with 14 bases sitting between them. Written as DNA, the CDR3 is TGTGCCAGCAGCTTTGTCGGCGAAGGAGCCTACGAGCAGTACTTC. Its translation is CASSFVGEGAYEQYF.

This chain uses TRBV11-3 with TRBJ2-7, with a possible D match to TRBD2 (5 bases). V was cut by 1 base and J by 6 bases, with 10 bases left in between. Germline V CDR1 and CDR2: SGHNT, YENEEA. CDR3 length: 13 amino acids. Here the CDR3 reads CASSLGGAGEQYF. CDR3 DNA sequence: TGTGCCAGCAGCTTAGGAGGTGCGGGCGAGCAGTACTTC.

The DNA for the CDR3 is TGCGCCAGCAGCTTGGCTGGGAGGAGTGTGGGCGAGCAGTTCTTC. It codes for CASSLAGRSVGEQFF. V is TRBV5-1 and J is TRBJ2-1, with TRBD2 as a possible D gene (6 bases). V was trimmed by 0 bases and J by 10 bases, leaving 17 bases between them. The CDR3 consists of 15 residues. The germline V gene has CDR1 SGHRS and CDR2 YFSETQ.

The V and J genes are TRBV19 and TRBJ2-1, with D possibly being TRBD1 or TRBD2 (5 bases each). V lost 3 bases and J lost 4, with 13 bases in between. Germline lookup yields CDR1 LNHDA and CDR2 SQIVND (reference sequence). This CDR3 is 15 amino acids long. The CDR3 is CASSMSGKGYNEQFF. The CDR3 DNA sequence: TGTGCCAGTAGTATGTCGGGGAAGGGGTACAATGAGCAGTTCTTC.

This chain links TRBV4-3 with TRBJ2-4; no definite D call. CDR1 LGHNA and CDR2 YSLEER come from the germline V gene. Trimming left V 0 bases short and J 1 base short, with 7 bases between. This CDR3 spans 15 amino acids. The CDR3 DNA is TGCGCCAGCAGCCAAGATATATACGCCAAAAACATTCAGTACTTC. Translated: CASSQDIYAKNIQYF.

V usage is TRBV2 and J usage is TRBJ2-7; tentatively, D is TRBD1 or TRBD2 (5 bases each). V gave up 7 bases and J gave up 5 bases, with 21 bases separating them. This CDR3 has 15 amino acids. The germline CDR1 and CDR2 sequences are SNHLY and FYNNEI. The CDR3 DNA follows: TGTGCCAGCATCCCGCTGGGACCCCTAAGCCACGAGCAGTACTTC. Amino acids: CASIPLGPLSHEQYF.

The rearrangement uses TRBV11-3 and TRBJ1-3; D may be TRBD1 (5 bases). The CDR3 consists of 14 residues. Trimming took 5 bases from V and 1 from J, leaving 9 bases between them. CDR1 and CDR2 (germline): SGHNT, YENEEA. The CDR3 reads CASSISGSGNTIYF. The CDR3 DNA reads as TGTGCCAGCAGCATATCAGGGTCTGGAAACACCATATATTTT. Based on the CDR3 plus reference TRBV11-3 and TRBJ1-3, the full variable domain is EAGVVQSPRYKIIEKKQPVAFWCNPISGHNTLYWYLQNLGQGPELLIRYENEEAVDDSQLPKDRFSAERLKGVDSTLKIQPAELGDSAVYLCASSISGSGNTIYFGEGSWLTVV.

The V call is TRBV19, the J call TRBJ2-7; 10 bases line up with TRBD1. Germline assignment: CDR1 LNHDA and CDR2 SQIVND (reference sequence). The CDR3 runs 14 residues. The V segment lost 4 bases and the J segment 4 bases; nucleotides outside the gene matches: 4. For the CDR3, the DNA is TGTGCCAGTAGTAAGCGGGGACAGGGGTACGAGCAGTACTTC. Amino acids: CASSKRGQGYEQYF.

The genes are TRBV6-1 and TRBJ2-1, with TRBD1 matching over 7 bases. V was clipped by 4 bases and J by 8 bases; unmatched bases: 14. CDR3 length: 16 amino acids. CDR1 is MNHNS, CDR2 SASEGT, per germline. This chain's CDR3 is CASSGLTGLGVDEQFF. The CDR3 DNA follows: TGTGCCAGCAGTGGATTGACAGGGCTAGGGGTCGATGAGCAGTTCTTC.

The CDR3 bases are TGTGCCAGCAGGGAGACGGTTTCTGAAGCTTTCTTT. Protein: CASRETVSEAFF. The chain employs TRBV2 and TRBJ1-1; no reliable D call. With 6 bases removed from V and 6 bases from J, the gap between germline ends came to 11 bases. This CDR3 comprises 12 residues. CDR1 is SNHLY and CDR2 is FYNNEI in the germline V gene.

CDR3 protein: CASGSGTAYTIYF. CDR3 sequence (DNA): TGTGCTAGTGGCTCGGGGACCGCGTACACCATATATTTT. This chain connects TRBV12-5 to TRBJ1-3, with TRBD1 as a possible D gene (5 bases). The CDR3 has 13 amino acids. CDR1 is LGHNT and CDR2 is FRNRAP in the germline V gene. With 6 bases removed from V and 8 bases from J, the gap between germline ends came to 14 bases.

The table lists this clone with a count of one. CDR3 sequence: CSVEPPSRSLEQFF. The CDR3, as DNA: TGCAGCGTTGAACCTCCTAGTAGGAGCCTCGAGCAGTTCTTC. The chain recombines TRBV29-1 with TRBJ2-1; no clear D gene. The CDR3 is 14 residues long. V dropped 2 bases and J dropped 10 bases, with 18 bases sitting between them. In germline, CDR1 is SQVTM, CDR2 ANQGSEA.

This clone has more than one count but fewer than ten. J is TRBJ1-6 and V is TRBV7-9, with no clear D. Germline V CDR1 and CDR2: SEHNR, FQNEAQ (reference sequence). This CDR3 comprises 13 residues. Trimming pared 1 base from V and 12 bases from J, leaving 10 bases between. The CDR3 DNA is TGTGCCAGCAGCTTAGAAAGTGTAGAACCCCTCCACTTT. Encoded protein: CASSLESVEPLHF.

This clone was seen only once. V is TRBV19 and J is TRBJ1-5; D gene uncertain. The CDR3 loop spans 15 amino acids. The V gene lost 2 bases and the J gene lost 6 bases, with 14 bases spanning the gap. Germline CDR1 reads LNHDA; CDR2 reads SQIVND (reference sequence). The CDR3 loop reads CASSIMAAGIQPQHF. The CDR3, as DNA: TGTGCCAGTAGTATAATGGCGGCAGGAATTCAGCCCCAGCATTTT.

The V and J genes are TRBV18 and TRBJ2-7; no reliable D call. CDR3 length: 14 residues. The germline V gene has CDR1 KGHSH and CDR2 LQKENI. Trimming took 2 bases from V and 2 from J, leaving 10 bases between them. CDR3 sequence (DNA): TGTGCCAGCTCACCAGGCAGGATCGCCTACGAGCAGTACTTC. Protein: CASSPGRIAYEQYF.